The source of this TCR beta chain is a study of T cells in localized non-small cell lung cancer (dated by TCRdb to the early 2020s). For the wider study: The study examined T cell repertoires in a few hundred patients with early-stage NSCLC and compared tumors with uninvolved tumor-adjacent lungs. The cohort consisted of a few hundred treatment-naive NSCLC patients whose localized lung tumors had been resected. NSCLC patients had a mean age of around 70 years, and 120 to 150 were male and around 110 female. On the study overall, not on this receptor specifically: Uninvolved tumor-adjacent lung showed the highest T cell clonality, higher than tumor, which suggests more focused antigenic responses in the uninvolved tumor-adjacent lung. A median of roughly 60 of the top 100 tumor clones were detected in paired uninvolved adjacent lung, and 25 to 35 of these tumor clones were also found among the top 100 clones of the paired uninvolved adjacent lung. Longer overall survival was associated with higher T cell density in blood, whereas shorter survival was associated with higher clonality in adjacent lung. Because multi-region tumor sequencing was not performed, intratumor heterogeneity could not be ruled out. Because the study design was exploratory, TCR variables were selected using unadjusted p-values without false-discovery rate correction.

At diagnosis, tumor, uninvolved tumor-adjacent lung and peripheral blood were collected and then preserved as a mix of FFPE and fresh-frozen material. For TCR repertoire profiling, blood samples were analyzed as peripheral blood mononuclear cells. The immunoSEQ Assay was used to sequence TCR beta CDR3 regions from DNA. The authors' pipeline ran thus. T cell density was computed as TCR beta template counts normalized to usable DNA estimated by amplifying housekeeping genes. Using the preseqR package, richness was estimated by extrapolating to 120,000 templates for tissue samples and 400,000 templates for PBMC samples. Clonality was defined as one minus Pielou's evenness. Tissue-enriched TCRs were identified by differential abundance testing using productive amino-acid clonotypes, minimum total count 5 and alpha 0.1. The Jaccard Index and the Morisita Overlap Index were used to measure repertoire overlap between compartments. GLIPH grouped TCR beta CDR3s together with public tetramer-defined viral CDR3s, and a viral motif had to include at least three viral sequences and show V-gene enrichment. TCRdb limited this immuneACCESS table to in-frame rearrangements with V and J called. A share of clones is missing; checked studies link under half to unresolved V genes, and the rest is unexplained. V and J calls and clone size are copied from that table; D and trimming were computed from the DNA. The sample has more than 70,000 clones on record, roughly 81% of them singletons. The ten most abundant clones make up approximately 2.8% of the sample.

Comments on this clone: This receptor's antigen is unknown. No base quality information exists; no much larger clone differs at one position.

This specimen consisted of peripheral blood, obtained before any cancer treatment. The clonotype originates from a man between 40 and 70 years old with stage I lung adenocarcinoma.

The CDR3 amino acid sequence is: CASSPDRVRTDTQYF. At the DNA level, the sequence is TGTGCCAGCAGTCCAGACAGGGTAAGAACAGATACGCAGTATTTT. The chain links TRBV9 with TRBJ2-3; 7 bases in the middle match TRBD1. The germline V gene supplies CDR1 SGDLS and CDR2 YYNGEE. The CDR3 contains 15 residues, cysteine and phenylalanine counted. The kept DNA is CDR3 alone, 45 bases in frame from the first base. V loses 5 bases at its end and J loses 3 bases; junction bases beyond the gene matches: 9.